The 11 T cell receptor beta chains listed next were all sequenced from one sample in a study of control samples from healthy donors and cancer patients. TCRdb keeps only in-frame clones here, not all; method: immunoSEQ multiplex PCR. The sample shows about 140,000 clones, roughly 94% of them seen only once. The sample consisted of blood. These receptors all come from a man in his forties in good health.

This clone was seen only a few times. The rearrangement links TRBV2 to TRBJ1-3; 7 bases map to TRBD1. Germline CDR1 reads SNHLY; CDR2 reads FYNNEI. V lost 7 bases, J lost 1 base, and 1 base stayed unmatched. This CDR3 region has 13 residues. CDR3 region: CASTRGSGNTIYF. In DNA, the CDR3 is TGTGCCAGCACCAGGGGGTCTGGAAACACCATATATTTT.

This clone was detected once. CDR3 sequence: CASSLIRQNTEAFF. CDR3 bases: TGTGCCAGCAGCTTAATCCGACAGAACACTGAAGCTTTCTTT. The rearrangement joins TRBV7-9 to TRBJ1-1, with D uncertain. Trimming pared 2 bases from V and 1 base from J, leaving 8 bases between. The CDR3 sequence is 14 residues long. Germline CDR1 reads SEHNR; CDR2 reads FQNEAQ (reference sequence).

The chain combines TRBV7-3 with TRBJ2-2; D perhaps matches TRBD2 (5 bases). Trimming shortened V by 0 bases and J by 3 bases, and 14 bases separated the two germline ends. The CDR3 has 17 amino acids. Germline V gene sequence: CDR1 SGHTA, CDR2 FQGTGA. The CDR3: CASSLTAHLGDTGELFF. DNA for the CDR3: TGTGCCAGCAGCTTAACGGCTCACCTCGGGGACACCGGGGAGCTGTTTTTT.

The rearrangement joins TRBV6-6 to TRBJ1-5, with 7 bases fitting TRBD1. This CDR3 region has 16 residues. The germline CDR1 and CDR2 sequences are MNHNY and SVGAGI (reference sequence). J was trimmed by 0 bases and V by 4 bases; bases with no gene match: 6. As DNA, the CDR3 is TGTGCCAGCAGTTCCTGGACAGGATATAGCAATCAGCCCCAGCATTTT. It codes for CASSSWTGYSNQPQHF.

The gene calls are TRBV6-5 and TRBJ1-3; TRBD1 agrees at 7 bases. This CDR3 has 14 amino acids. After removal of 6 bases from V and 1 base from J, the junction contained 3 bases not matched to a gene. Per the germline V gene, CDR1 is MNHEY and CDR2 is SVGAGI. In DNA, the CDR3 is TGTGCCAGCAGGCGACAGGGATCTGGAAACACCATATATTTT. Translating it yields CASRRQGSGNTIYF.

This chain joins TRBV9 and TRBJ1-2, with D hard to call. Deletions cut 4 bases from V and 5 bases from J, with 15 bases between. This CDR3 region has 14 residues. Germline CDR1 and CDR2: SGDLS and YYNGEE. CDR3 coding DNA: TGTGCCAGCAGCCCACGCCAGGATTCTTATGGCTACACCTTC. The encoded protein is CASSPRQDSYGYTF.

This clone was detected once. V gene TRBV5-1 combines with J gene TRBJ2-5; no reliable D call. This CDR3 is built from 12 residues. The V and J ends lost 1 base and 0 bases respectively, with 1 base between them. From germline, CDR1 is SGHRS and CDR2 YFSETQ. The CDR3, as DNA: TGCGCCAGCAGCTTGTACCAAGAGACCCAGTACTTC. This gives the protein CASSLYQETQYF.

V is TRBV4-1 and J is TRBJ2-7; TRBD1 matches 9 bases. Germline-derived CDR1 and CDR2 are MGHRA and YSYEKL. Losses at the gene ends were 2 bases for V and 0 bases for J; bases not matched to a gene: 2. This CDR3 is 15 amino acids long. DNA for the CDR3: TGCGCCAGCAGCCAAACAGGGGGCCGCTCCTACGAGCAGTACTTC. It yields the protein CASSQTGGRSYEQYF.

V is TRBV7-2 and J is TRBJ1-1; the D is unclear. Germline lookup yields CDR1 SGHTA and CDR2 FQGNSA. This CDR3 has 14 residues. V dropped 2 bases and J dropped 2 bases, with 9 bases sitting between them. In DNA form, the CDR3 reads TGTGCCAGCAGCTTATATCTACGTAACACTGAAGCTTTCTTT. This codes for CASSLYLRNTEAFF.

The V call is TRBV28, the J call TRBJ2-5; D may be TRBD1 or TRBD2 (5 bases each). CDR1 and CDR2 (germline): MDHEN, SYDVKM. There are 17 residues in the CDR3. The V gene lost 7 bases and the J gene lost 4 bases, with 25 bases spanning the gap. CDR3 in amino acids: CASNTRAWGRPGETQYF. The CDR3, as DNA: TGTGCCAGCAATACCCGTGCGTGGGGACGCCCTGGAGAGACCCAGTACTTC.

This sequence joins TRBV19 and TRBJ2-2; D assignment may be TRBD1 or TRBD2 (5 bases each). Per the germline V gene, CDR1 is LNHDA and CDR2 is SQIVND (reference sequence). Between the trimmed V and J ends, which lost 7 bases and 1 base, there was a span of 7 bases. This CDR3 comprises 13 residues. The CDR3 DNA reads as TGTGCCAGTACGGGGCGGAACACCGGGGAGCTGTTTTTT. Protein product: CASTGRNTGELFF.